The rows below give T cell receptor beta chains drawn from one sample of a study of CD8+ T cells in alopecia areata. Profiled with immunoSEQ multiplex PCR; TCRdb holds only in-frame clones, not every one. Counted here are some 110,000 clones, approximately 60% occurring once; the ten biggest clones make up around 2.8%. The sample taken for sequencing was CD4+ T cells sorted from blood. The receptors were sampled from a human donor in good health. CDR3s include the opening cysteine and the closing phenylalanine or tryptophan. Fields, in order: J gene, V gene, clone size, D gene, CDR3 DNA, CDR3 protein. A D gene is named only where the DNA matches it firmly. Only some rows state a clone size, as once, few, many or a class for expanded clones.

>TRBJ2-1|TRBV7-3|.|.
TGTGCCAGCAGCCATGGGGTAGTGAGTGAGCAGTTCTTC
CASSHGVVSEQFF
>TRBJ2-2|TRBV9|once|.
TGTGCCAGCAGCGTAGGCCCCCCGGCCGGGGAGCTGTTTTTT
CASSVGPPAGELFF
>TRBJ2-7|TRBV4-1|.|TRBD1
TGCGCCAGCAGCCAAGGACCCCTCTTTCCCGGGACAGGGTCCTACGAGCAGTACTTC
CASSQGPLFPGTGSYEQYF
>TRBJ2-7|TRBV5-1|.|.
TGCGCCAGCTCTCTGCCGAGTAACGAGCAGTACTTC
CASSLPSNEQYF
>TRBJ1-3|TRBV28|few|.
TGTGCCAGCAGTTTCCCAATTACCAGGCAGGCTGGAAACACCATATATTTT
CASSFPITRQAGNTIYF
>TRBJ1-4|TRBV10-3|.|.
TGTGCCATCAGTGAGGCTCGGCGGGCTAATGAAAAACTGTTTTTT
CAISEARRANEKLFF
>TRBJ2-3|TRBV7-8|.|.
TGTGCCAGCAGCTTATACACCACAGATACGCAGTATTTT
CASSLYTTDTQYF
>TRBJ2-5|TRBV29-1|.|TRBD2
TGCAGCGTTCGACGGCGGCGGGGGGTGGAGACCCAGTACTTC
CSVRRRRGVETQYF
>TRBJ2-5|TRBV4-1|few|.
TGCGCCAGCAGCCAAGCCTGGACAGTCCAAGAGACCCAGTACTTC
CASSQAWTVQETQYF
>TRBJ2-2|TRBV19|few|.
TGTGCCACACGACTACAGGAAAGTTTGTCGGACACCGGGGAGCTGTTTTTT
CATRLQESLSDTGELFF
>TRBJ1-1|TRBV11-2|.|TRBD1
TGTGCCAGCAGCTTCGAGGGGGCCAAGAGCTACACTGAAGCTTTCTTT
CASSFEGAKSYTEAFF
>TRBJ1-6|TRBV29-1|.|.
TGCAGCGTTGAAGACACCTTGAGCTCCTATAATTCACCCCTCCACTTT
CSVEDTLSSYNSPLHF
>TRBJ2-1|TRBV29-1|.|.
TGCAGCGTTGATGGGTCATTTCCCCTTGATGGGAGACCGAGCTCCTACAATGAGCAGTTCTTC
CSVDGSFPLDGRPSSYNEQFF
>TRBJ2-3|TRBV30|.|TRBD2
TGTGCCTGGAGGGGAAGCGGGGGGCCCGGAGATACGCAGTATTTT
CAWRGSGGPGDTQYF
>TRBJ2-7|TRBV5-1|.|TRBD1
TGCGCCAGCAGCCCCCTGACAGGGGCTTACGAGCAGTACTTC
CASSPLTGAYEQYF
>TRBJ2-3|TRBV7-6|.|TRBD2
TGTGCCAGCAGCCCCCGGACTAGCGGGGGGATTGGAGATACGCAGTATTTT
CASSPRTSGGIGDTQYF
>TRBJ2-1|TRBV29-1|once|.
TGCAGCGTTGAAGATCTTGGGGGGCACCACAATGAGCAGTTCTTC
CSVEDLGGHHNEQFF
>TRBJ1-4|TRBV7-2|.|TRBD1
TGTGCCAGCAGCTTAGACAGGGGGAATGAAAAACTGTTTTTT
CASSLDRGNEKLFF
>TRBJ2-1|TRBV29-1|.|.
TGCAGCGTCAAAACGTACAATGAGCAGTTCTTC
CSVKTYNEQFF
>TRBJ2-7|TRBV30|.|.
TGTGCCTGGAGGCGAGGTACGTGGTCCCACGAGCAGTACTTC
CAWRRGTWSHEQYF
>TRBJ1-4|TRBV29-1|.|.
TGCAGCGTGGGGCAAGGAAGTGAAAAACTGTTTTTT
CSVGQGSEKLFF
>TRBJ2-7|TRBV18|.|.
TGTGCCAGCTCACCACGGCCAGGGGTGGAAGAGCAGTACTTC
CASSPRPGVEEQYF
>TRBJ2-3|TRBV28|.|TRBD1
TGTGCCAGCAGAGGGGGCCTCATCACAGATACGCAGTATTTT
CASRGGLITDTQYF
>TRBJ2-5|TRBV19|.|.
TGTGCCAGTAGTATGATGGGTCCTGTATACTTC
CASSMMGPVYF
>TRBJ2-3|TRBV7-6|few|TRBD2
TGTGCCAGCAGCTTTGGGACTAAATTCACAGATACGCAGTATTTT
CASSFGTKFTDTQYF
>TRBJ1-2|TRBV30|.|.
TGTGCCTGGAGTGTAGGCCAGGTTGCTTATGGCTACACCTTC
CAWSVGQVAYGYTF
>TRBJ1-1|TRBV20-1|.|.
TGCAGTGCTAGAGATGATCGGGAGGCTTTCTTT
CSARDDREAFF
>TRBJ2-3|TRBV7-9|few|.
TGTGCCAGCAGCCCCGATGGGGTCCGCACAGATACGCAGTATTTT
CASSPDGVRTDTQYF
>TRBJ1-4|TRBV30|.|TRBD1
TGTGCCTGGATCCCGGGACAGGGGGCGCATCGACTGTTTTTT
CAWIPGQGAHRLFF
>TRBJ1-1|TRBV6-5|.|.
TGTGCCAGCATCGGTCCGAGCACTGAAGCTTTCTTT
CASIGPSTEAFF
>TRBJ2-3|TRBV6-6|few|.
TGTGCCAGCAGCCCCGGACAGAGGGCAGATACGCAGTATTTT
CASSPGQRADTQYF
>TRBJ2-2|TRBV7-7|once|TRBD2
TGTGCCAGCAGCCGACTAGGGGAGGGAACCGGGGAGCTGTTTTTT
CASSRLGEGTGELFF
>TRBJ2-1|TRBV9|.|TRBD1
TGTGCCAGCAGCGTACAGACAGGGGTAGGTGGTGAGCAGTTCTTC
CASSVQTGVGGEQFF
>TRBJ2-3|TRBV7-9|few|TRBD1
TGTGCCAGCAGCTTCGGCGGCAGGGGGCTTGATACGCAGTATTTT
CASSFGGRGLDTQYF
>TRBJ1-6|TRBV5-5|.|TRBD1
TGTGCCAGCAGCTTGGCCGGACAGGTCCAAAATTCACCCCTCCACTTT
CASSLAGQVQNSPLHF
>TRBJ2-5|TRBV5-1|.|TRBD2
TGCGCCAGCAGCAATGGGAGGGAGGAGACCCAGTACTTC
CASSNGREETQYF
>TRBJ2-3|TRBV5-1|few|.
TGCGCCAGCACCCTCACAGATACGCAGTATTTT
CASTLTDTQYF
>TRBJ2-3|TRBV7-9|.|TRBD1
TGTGCCAGCAGCTTCGGGGCTACCGGGACAGGGAAAAACACAGATACGCAGTATTTT
CASSFGATGTGKNTDTQYF
>TRBJ1-4|TRBV14|few|.
TGTGCCAGCAGTCCACGGGACACACGTAAGGAAAAACTGTTTTTT
CASSPRDTRKEKLFF
>TRBJ2-1|TRBV29-1|.|.
TGCAGCGTTCAGGCAGGAGGGGATGAGCAGTTCTTC
CSVQAGGDEQFF
>TRBJ2-5|TRBV2|.|.
TGTGCCAGCAGCGGAGAAGAGACCCAGTACTTC
CASSGEETQYF
>TRBJ2-1|TRBV30|.|.
TGTGCCTGGAAAGGGACGATGAGGGGCCATGAGCAGTTCTTC
CAWKGTMRGHEQFF
>TRBJ1-2|TRBV6-5|.|.
TGTGCCAGCAGTAGGGGAACGGTCTATGGCTACACCTTC
CASSRGTVYGYTF
>TRBJ1-5|TRBV30|.|.
TGTGCCTGGGGTACGTCCCTGGAGAATCAGCCCCAGCATTTT
CAWGTSLENQPQHF
>TRBJ2-1|TRBV7-2|.|TRBD2
TGTGCCAGCAGCCCGCCGGGACTAGCGCTTGAGCAGTTCTTC
CASSPPGLALEQFF
>TRBJ1-1|TRBV19|.|TRBD1
TGTGCCAGTAGTCTGGGGACAGGTAGGCGAGCTTTCTTT
CASSLGTGRRAFF
>TRBJ1-5|TRBV19|.|.
TGTGCCAGTAGTATAGACAGGGCTCAGCCCCAGCATTTT
CASSIDRAQPQHF
>TRBJ2-5|TRBV9|once|TRBD2
TGTGCCAGCAGCGTAGGGTGGGGACTAGCCCCACAAGAGACCCAGTACTTC
CASSVGWGLAPQETQYF
>TRBJ2-1|TRBV5-1|once|TRBD1
TGCGCCAGCAGCCCGGGACAGGCTTCCTACAATGAGCAGTTCTTC
CASSPGQASYNEQFF
>TRBJ2-6|TRBV14|.|.
TGTGCCATCACGTACCAGGTCGTTTGGGCCTCTGGGGCCAACGTCCTGACTTTC
CAITYQVVWASGANVLTF
>TRBJ1-6|TRBV13|.|.
TGTGCCAGCAGCTTGACCAGGGGTTCACCCCTCCACTTT
CASSLTRGSPLHF
>TRBJ2-6|TRBV4-2|.|TRBD2
TGTGCCAGCAGCCAAGACAGAGCGGGGGCTGGGGCCAACGTCCTGACTTTC
CASSQDRAGAGANVLTF
>TRBJ2-5|TRBV18|.|.
TGTGCCAGCTCACCGTTAAGGGAAGGAGAGACCCAGTACTTC
CASSPLREGETQYF